This TCR beta chain was sequenced in a study of technical replicates of blood from a handful of donors. The J segment lost 4 bases and the V segment lost 3 bases, leaving 14 bases of the junction unmatched. This CDR3 comprises 17 residues. Germline V lookup: CDR1 SGHAT, CDR2 FQNNGV. Sequenced by immunoSEQ multiplex PCR; TCRdb stores in-frame clones only, minus some. The table has over 70,000 clones, about 94% seen once. The sequence came from a human donor in good health. The sequenced material came from T cells isolated from PBMCs. The chain has TRBV11-2 and TRBJ2-7, with 8 bases lining up with TRBD2. The CDR3 loop reads CASSFPPRGALLYEQYF. The CDR3, as DNA: TGTGCCAGCAGCTTCCCCCCGCGGGGGGCGCTTTTGTACGAGCAGTACTTC.